The 13 T cell receptor beta chains given below trace back to one sample, sequenced in a study of blood T cells in healthy people across ages. Next came a second PCR, run for about 7 to 11 cycles, which used a sample-barcoded 5' primer along with a J-beta primer mix. One entry per CDR3 protein results from TCRdb running MiXCR on the 5' RACE reads. Found here are hundreds of thousands of distinct CDR3 sequences, about 62% of them singletons; the top ten hold 20% to 25%. The sample comprised blood. These receptors were taken from a man between 25 and 39 years old in good health.

The chain joins TRBV7-2 to TRBJ1-1; no clear D gene. The CDR3 is made up of 14 amino acids. Germline CDR1 reads SGHTA; CDR2 reads FQGNSA. The ends were cut back, 3 bases at V and 3 bases at J, with 11 bases in the middle. CDR3 coding DNA: TGTGCCAGCAGCTTTTCAGTTAGGGACACTGAAGCTTTCTTT. Translating it yields CASSFSVRDTEAFF.

This clonotype was seen only a few times. The J gene is TRBJ1-4, the V gene TRBV12-3 or TRBV12-4, with D possibly matching TRBD1 (5 bases). Trimming removed 1 base from V and 7 bases from J, with 13 bases in between. The CDR3 extends over 15 amino acids. The CDR3 nucleotides read TGTGCCAGCAGTTTAGGGCTGGGCCAGGGTGAAAAACTGTTTTTT. Translated, it gives CASSLGLGQGEKLFF.

This clonotype has a handful of counts. The chain uses TRBV7-2 and TRBJ2-4; a possible D gene is TRBD2 (6 bases). This CDR3 is built from 12 residues. V was trimmed by 5 bases and J by 13 bases, leaving 15 bases between them. CDR1 is SGHTA and CDR2 is FQGNSA in the germline V gene. CDR3 nucleotide sequence: TGTGCCAGCAGCCCCGGCGGGGCAAGCCAGTACTTC. As protein: CASSPGGASQYF.

The V gene is TRBV7-9, the J gene TRBJ2-5; tentative D call: TRBD1 (6 bases). There are 14 residues in the CDR3. Germline V gene lookup returns CDR1 SEHNR and CDR2 FQNEAQ (reference sequence). The V end was cut by 6 bases, the J end by 5 bases, with 16 bases between. The CDR3 DNA sequence: TGTGCCAGCAGGCCTGTATATGGGGGCGAGACCCAGTACTTC. Protein product: CASRPVYGGETQYF. Complete variable domain (other parts from reference TRBV7-9 and TRBJ2-5): DTGVSQNPRHKITKRGQNVTFRCDPISEHNRLYWYRQTLGQGPEFLTYFQNEAQLEKSRLLSDRFSAERPKGSFSTLEIQRTEQGDSAMYLCASRPVYGGETQYFGPGTRLLVL.

In regard to this clonotype: The junction differs from germline at one of its ends, possibly a read error. DNA for the CDR3: TGCGCCGGCAGTGCTAGCGGGGGTTTCGATGAGCAGTACTTC. It translates to CAGSASGGFDEQYF. The genes are TRBV10-1 and TRBJ2-7, with 10 positions matching TRBD2. The CDR3 is 14 amino acids. Germline lookup yields CDR1 WNHNN and CDR2 SYGVQD (reference sequence).

The chain couples TRBV5-1 to TRBJ2-1, with 15 nucleotides matching TRBD2. The V gene's germline CDR1 is SGHRS and CDR2 YFSETQ. CDR3 length: 14 residues. The junction had 5 bases not matched to a gene; V was cut back by 3 bases and J by 13 bases. This chain's CDR3 is CASSSGLAGGIQFF. CDR3 DNA: TGCGCCAGCAGCTCGGGACTAGCGGGAGGCATACAGTTCTTC. The full variable domain, completed using reference TRBV5-1 and TRBJ2-1, is KAGVTQTPRYLIKTRGQQVTLSCSPISGHRSVSWYQQTPGQGLQFLFEYFSETQRNKGNFPGRFSGRQFSNSRSEMNVSTLELGDSALYLCASSSGLAGGIQFFGPGTRLTVL.

This chain links TRBV7-2 with TRBJ2-7; D not resolved. CDR1 is SGHTA and CDR2 is FQGNSA in the germline V gene. The germline V and J ends were trimmed by 1 base and 0 bases, with 10 bases remaining between them. This CDR3 region has 15 residues. The CDR3: CASSLVVSDSYEQYF. CDR3 coding DNA: TGTGCCAGCAGCTTAGTAGTCAGCGACTCCTACGAGCAGTACTTC.

The chain recombines TRBV7-9 with TRBJ1-1, with no clear D. Looked up from germline, CDR1 is SEHNR and CDR2 is FQNEAQ (reference sequence). This CDR3 contains 13 residues. Between the trimmed V and J ends, which lost 3 bases and 1 base, there was a span of 6 bases. CDR3: CASSFIENTEAFF. CDR3 sequence (DNA): TGTGCCAGCAGCTTTATCGAGAACACTGAAGCTTTCTTT.

V gene TRBV5-1 combines with J gene TRBJ2-3, with D uncertain. Germline values: CDR1 SGHRS, CDR2 YFSETQ. V was cut by 1 base and J by 4 bases, with 7 bases left in between. The length of the CDR3 is 13 residues. For the CDR3, the DNA is TGCGCCAGCAGCTTGACGTTGGCAGATACGCAGTATTTT. Translated: CASSLTLADTQYF.

This clonotype has a single count. The chain links TRBV7-9 to TRBJ2-1; 8 nucleotides line up with TRBD1. Germline values: CDR1 SEHNR, CDR2 FQNEAQ (reference sequence). V lost 5 bases, J lost 4 bases, and 4 bases stayed unmatched. The CDR3 length is 14 residues. The CDR3: CASSNRDRYNEQFF. CDR3 coding DNA: TGTGCCAGCAGCAACCGGGACAGGTACAATGAGCAGTTCTTC.

The V call is TRBV28, the J call TRBJ1-1; D might be TRBD1 (5 bases). The CDR3 runs to 15 residues. V lost 6 bases, J lost 5 bases, and 19 bases lay in between. Germline V lookup: CDR1 MDHEN, CDR2 SYDVKM. The DNA of the CDR3 is TGTGCCAGCAGGGAAGGGGCGGGGGGTCGAACTGAAGCTTTCTTT. Translation: CASREGAGGRTEAFF.

CDR3 sequence: CASSPGRIVADTQYF. The CDR3 DNA follows: TGCGCCAGCAGTCCCGGGCGGATAGTGGCAGATACGCAGTATTTT. This chain connects TRBV5-1 to TRBJ2-3; no reliable D call. CDR1 and CDR2 (germline): SGHRS, YFSETQ. Trimming stripped 5 bases from V and 4 bases from J, with 17 bases between. There are 15 residues in the CDR3.

This clonotype showed up just a few times. The V gene is TRBV7-9, the J gene TRBJ2-1, with 8 bases matching TRBD1. The CDR3 length is 15 residues. J lost 1 base, V lost 4 bases, and 3 bases had no gene match. Germline assignment: CDR1 SEHNR and CDR2 FQNEAQ (reference sequence). The CDR3 spells CASSWRQGSYNEQFF. CDR3 bases: TGTGCCAGCAGCTGGAGACAGGGGTCCTACAATGAGCAGTTCTTC.